This is a list of T cell receptor beta chains from one sample in a study of shared clonotypes between healthy human individuals. Sequencing used immunoSEQ multiplex PCR; TCRdb keeps in-frame clones, though not all of them. The sample includes about 1.9 million clones, around 93% of them seen just once. Material for sequencing was naive CD8+ T cells from PBMCs. Receptors were obtained from a man younger than 35 in good health. Some clones in this sample may be carry-over from other donors' samples. Both conserved end residues are part of each CDR3. Each record gives: clone size, V gene, D gene, J gene, CDR3 DNA, CDR3 protein. The D gene is left open where the match is weak. Only part of the rows carry a size: once, few, many, or a class if the clone is expanded.

clone size: NA
V gene: TRBV6-5
D gene: NA
J gene: TRBJ2-1
CDR3 DNA: TGTGCCAGCAGTTACGGGGTAGCGAACTACAATGAGCAGTTCTTC
CDR3 protein: CASSYGVANYNEQFF

clone size: NA
V gene: TRBV7-9
D gene: TRBD2
J gene: TRBJ2-1
CDR3 DNA: TGTGCCAGCAGCTCGAACAGCGGGAGGCTCGATGAGCAGTTCTTC
CDR3 protein: CASSSNSGRLDEQFF

clone size: NA
V gene: TRBV27
D gene: TRBD2
J gene: TRBJ2-1
CDR3 DNA: TGTGCCAGCGGACTAGCAAACTACAATGAGCAGTTCTTC
CDR3 protein: CASGLANYNEQFF

clone size: NA
V gene: TRBV12-5
D gene: NA
J gene: TRBJ1-2
CDR3 DNA: TGTGCTAGTGGTTTGAGCCCAGGGCACTATGGCTACACCTTC
CDR3 protein: CASGLSPGHYGYTF

clone size: NA
V gene: TRBV19
D gene: NA
J gene: TRBJ2-7
CDR3 DNA: TGTGCCAGTAGTATGCCGGACAACTCCTACGAGCAGTACTTC
CDR3 protein: CASSMPDNSYEQYF

clone size: NA
V gene: TRBV4-2
D gene: TRBD2
J gene: TRBJ2-3
CDR3 DNA: TGTGCCAGCAGACTCTCGTGGCGGGAGGATCCAGATACGCAGTATTTT
CDR3 protein: CASRLSWREDPDTQYF

clone size: once
V gene: TRBV27
D gene: NA
J gene: TRBJ2-7
CDR3 DNA: TGTGCCAGCAGTTTAGGTCCGTTGGCGGACGAGCAGTACTTC
CDR3 protein: CASSLGPLADEQYF

clone size: NA
V gene: TRBV6-1
D gene: TRBD2
J gene: TRBJ2-1
CDR3 DNA: TGTGCCAGCAGCGGGAGGCCCTACAATGAGCAGTTCTTC
CDR3 protein: CASSGRPYNEQFF

clone size: once
V gene: TRBV9
D gene: NA
J gene: TRBJ2-5
CDR3 DNA: TGTGCCAGCAGCGTAGGCGAGACCACTTACCAAGAGACCCAGTACTTC
CDR3 protein: CASSVGETTYQETQYF

clone size: NA
V gene: TRBV7-3
D gene: TRBD2
J gene: TRBJ2-1
CDR3 DNA: TGTGCCAGCAGTCGACTAGCGGGATCCTCCTACAATGAGCAGTTCTTC
CDR3 protein: CASSRLAGSSYNEQFF

clone size: NA
V gene: TRBV7-8
D gene: TRBD1
J gene: TRBJ1-3
CDR3 DNA: TGTGCCAGCAGCACAGGGGTAACTGGAAACACCATATATTTT
CDR3 protein: CASSTGVTGNTIYF

clone size: NA
V gene: TRBV12-5
D gene: NA
J gene: TRBJ1-2
CDR3 DNA: TGTGCTAGTGGTTTGGGGCTTTACTATGGCTACACCTTC
CDR3 protein: CASGLGLYYGYTF

clone size: NA
V gene: TRBV6-5
D gene: TRBD1
J gene: TRBJ2-7
CDR3 DNA: TGTGCCAGCAGCCGAAAAACAGGGGGCGTATACGAGCAGTACTTC
CDR3 protein: CASSRKTGGVYEQYF

clone size: NA
V gene: TRBV6-6
D gene: NA
J gene: TRBJ2-7
CDR3 DNA: TGTGCCAGCAGTTACTCGGCCTCAATGTCCTACGAGCAGTACTTC
CDR3 protein: CASSYSASMSYEQYF

clone size: NA
V gene: TRBV7-9
D gene: TRBD1
J gene: TRBJ2-2
CDR3 DNA: TGTGCCAGCAGCTTGCGGGACAGGACGAACACCGGGGAGCTGTTTTTT
CDR3 protein: CASSLRDRTNTGELFF

clone size: NA
V gene: TRBV27
D gene: NA
J gene: TRBJ2-2
CDR3 DNA: TGTGCCAGCAGATCCTACAGGGTAAACACCGGGGAGCTGTTTTTT
CDR3 protein: CASRSYRVNTGELFF

clone size: NA
V gene: TRBV6-5
D gene: NA
J gene: TRBJ1-1
CDR3 DNA: TGTGCCAGCAGGACCGGAACTAACACTGAAGCTTTCTTT
CDR3 protein: CASRTGTNTEAFF

clone size: NA
V gene: TRBV7-9
D gene: NA
J gene: TRBJ2-1
CDR3 DNA: TGTGCCAGCAGCTTTACAGGGAAGAAGCAGTTCTTC
CDR3 protein: CASSFTGKKQFF

clone size: NA
V gene: TRBV28
D gene: TRBD1
J gene: TRBJ2-7
CDR3 DNA: TGTGCCAGCAGTTTCGCCGGGACAGAAGCCTACGAGCAGTACTTC
CDR3 protein: CASSFAGTEAYEQYF

clone size: NA
V gene: TRBV11-2
D gene: NA
J gene: TRBJ2-6
CDR3 DNA: TGTGCCAGCAGCTTCTGGGCGGCTGGGGCCAACGTCCTGACTTTC
CDR3 protein: CASSFWAAGANVLTF

clone size: NA
V gene: TRBV28
D gene: TRBD2
J gene: TRBJ2-3
CDR3 DNA: TGTGCCAGCAACGGACTAGCGGGGCTCACAGATACGCAGTATTTT
CDR3 protein: CASNGLAGLTDTQYF

clone size: once
V gene: TRBV19
D gene: TRBD1
J gene: TRBJ1-5
CDR3 DNA: TGTGCCAGTAGCCCTACGACAGGGAGCAATCAGCCCCAGCATTTT
CDR3 protein: CASSPTTGSNQPQHF

clone size: NA
V gene: TRBV28
D gene: NA
J gene: TRBJ2-7
CDR3 DNA: TGTGCCAGCAGTTTCATGGTCCATCCCTACGAGCAGTACTTC
CDR3 protein: CASSFMVHPYEQYF

clone size: NA
V gene: TRBV5-1
D gene: TRBD1
J gene: TRBJ2-7
CDR3 DNA: TGCGCCAGCAGCTGGGGCCCCGGGACAGGGGAATACGAGCAGTACTTC
CDR3 protein: CASSWGPGTGEYEQYF

clone size: NA
V gene: TRBV5-1
D gene: NA
J gene: TRBJ1-1
CDR3 DNA: TGCGCCAGCAGCTTGCGACAGATGAGAAACACTGAAGCTTTCTTT
CDR3 protein: CASSLRQMRNTEAFF

clone size: once
V gene: TRBV5-6
D gene: NA
J gene: TRBJ1-5
CDR3 DNA: TGTGCCAGCAGCTTGTTCGGGGATCAGCCCCAGCATTTT
CDR3 protein: CASSLFGDQPQHF

clone size: once
V gene: TRBV11-2
D gene: NA
J gene: TRBJ1-2
CDR3 DNA: TGTGCCAGCAGCCAAGATCGCGGAGGCTATGGCTACACCTTC
CDR3 protein: CASSQDRGGYGYTF

clone size: NA
V gene: TRBV28
D gene: TRBD1
J gene: TRBJ2-2
CDR3 DNA: TGTGCCAGCAGTACCTTGGACAGGTTTAACACCGGGGAGCTGTTTTTT
CDR3 protein: CASSTLDRFNTGELFF

clone size: NA
V gene: TRBV28
D gene: TRBD2
J gene: TRBJ2-3
CDR3 DNA: TGTGCCAGCAGTCCGTGGACTAGCGGGAGCACAGATACGCAGTATTTT
CDR3 protein: CASSPWTSGSTDTQYF

clone size: NA
V gene: TRBV28
D gene: NA
J gene: TRBJ1-5
CDR3 DNA: TGTGCCAGCAGTTTGGGCCCCAATCAGCCCCAGCATTTT
CDR3 protein: CASSLGPNQPQHF

clone size: NA
V gene: TRBV4-3
D gene: TRBD2
J gene: TRBJ2-1
CDR3 DNA: TGCGCCAGCAGTCGGACTAGCGGGTTCTACAATGAGCAGTTCTTC
CDR3 protein: CASSRTSGFYNEQFF

clone size: NA
V gene: TRBV27
D gene: NA
J gene: TRBJ1-1
CDR3 DNA: TGTGCCAGCAGTTTGGGGAAGGGAACTGAAGCTTTCTTT
CDR3 protein: CASSLGKGTEAFF

clone size: NA
V gene: TRBV9
D gene: TRBD1
J gene: TRBJ1-2
CDR3 DNA: TGTGCCAGCAGCGTAGGTCCCCGAAGCGGACAGGGTGGCTACACCTTC
CDR3 protein: CASSVGPRSGQGGYTF

clone size: NA
V gene: TRBV9
D gene: NA
J gene: TRBJ2-7
CDR3 DNA: TGTGCCAGCAGCCCTCGCCCGGTAGGTGGGGGGTTCTCCTACGAGCAGTACTTC
CDR3 protein: CASSPRPVGGGFSYEQYF

clone size: NA
V gene: TRBV6-1
D gene: NA
J gene: TRBJ2-7
CDR3 DNA: TGTGCCAGCAGTGACCGATGGAGGGGGTCCTACGAGCAGTACTTC
CDR3 protein: CASSDRWRGSYEQYF

clone size: NA
V gene: TRBV27
D gene: NA
J gene: TRBJ2-1
CDR3 DNA: TGTGCCAGCAGTCCGGATGGAAATGAGCAGTTCTTC
CDR3 protein: CASSPDGNEQFF

clone size: NA
V gene: TRBV9
D gene: NA
J gene: TRBJ1-5
CDR3 DNA: TGTGCCAGCAGCGTATCGGGCGTTCCTAATCAGCCCCAGCATTTT
CDR3 protein: CASSVSGVPNQPQHF

clone size: NA
V gene: TRBV7-9
D gene: NA
J gene: TRBJ2-2
CDR3 DNA: TGTGCCAGCAGCCCGGTCGGGGGGCTGGCCGGGGAGCTGTTTTTT
CDR3 protein: CASSPVGGLAGELFF

clone size: once
V gene: TRBV29-1
D gene: NA
J gene: TRBJ2-1
CDR3 DNA: TGCAGCGTTGAAGTCCATTCGAATGAGCAGTTCTTC
CDR3 protein: CSVEVHSNEQFF

clone size: NA
V gene: TRBV29-1
D gene: TRBD1
J gene: TRBJ1-2
CDR3 DNA: TGCAGCGTCCTGACAGGGGGCGGCTACACCTTC
CDR3 protein: CSVLTGGGYTF

clone size: NA
V gene: TRBV28
D gene: NA
J gene: TRBJ2-5
CDR3 DNA: TGTGCCAGCAGGGTTATGGGGAACCAAGAGACCCAGTACTTC
CDR3 protein: CASRVMGNQETQYF

clone size: NA
V gene: TRBV9
D gene: NA
J gene: TRBJ1-4
CDR3 DNA: TGTGCCAGCAGCGTAGAGTGGGGAAGTGGCGAAAAACTGTTTTTT
CDR3 protein: CASSVEWGSGEKLFF

clone size: NA
V gene: TRBV19
D gene: TRBD2
J gene: TRBJ2-7
CDR3 DNA: TGTGCCAGTAGTCCTAGCGGGGGGGGACACTACGAGCAGTACTTC
CDR3 protein: CASSPSGGGHYEQYF

clone size: NA
V gene: TRBV10-3
D gene: TRBD1
J gene: TRBJ2-3
CDR3 DNA: TGTGCCATCAGTGAGGGGGCGACAGGGGGAATCACAGATACGCAGTATTTT
CDR3 protein: CAISEGATGGITDTQYF

clone size: NA
V gene: TRBV15
D gene: TRBD2
J gene: TRBJ2-7
CDR3 DNA: TGTGCCACCAGCATGGAGACTAGCGGGAGCTACGAGCAGTACTTC
CDR3 protein: CATSMETSGSYEQYF

clone size: NA
V gene: TRBV9
D gene: NA
J gene: TRBJ2-1
CDR3 DNA: TGTGCCAGCGGCGTAGGGGGGCGCGGCGATGAGCAGTTCTTC
CDR3 protein: CASGVGGRGDEQFF

clone size: once
V gene: TRBV2
D gene: NA
J gene: TRBJ2-1
CDR3 DNA: TGTGCCAGCAGTAACAGGGACAATGAGCAGTTCTTC
CDR3 protein: CASSNRDNEQFF

clone size: NA
V gene: TRBV11-1
D gene: NA
J gene: TRBJ1-1
CDR3 DNA: TGTGCCAGCAGCTTAGTATGGAACACTGAAGCTTTCTTT
CDR3 protein: CASSLVWNTEAFF

clone size: NA
V gene: TRBV18
D gene: TRBD1
J gene: TRBJ1-1
CDR3 DNA: TGTGCCAGCTCGGCGACAGGGGCTAGCACTGAAGCTTTCTTT
CDR3 protein: CASSATGASTEAFF

clone size: NA
V gene: TRBV7-9
D gene: NA
J gene: TRBJ1-1
CDR3 DNA: TGTGCCAGCAGCCCCGGGTTTACTGAAGCTTTCTTT
CDR3 protein: CASSPGFTEAFF

clone size: NA
V gene: TRBV29-1
D gene: NA
J gene: TRBJ2-3
CDR3 DNA: TGCAGCGCCCCAAACCAAAATACGCAGTATTTT
CDR3 protein: CSAPNQNTQYF

clone size: once
V gene: TRBV11-2
D gene: TRBD1
J gene: TRBJ2-1
CDR3 DNA: TGTGCCAGCAGCGAGGCCCCGGGACAGGGGGGGTACAATGAGCAGTTCTTC
CDR3 protein: CASSEAPGQGGYNEQFF

clone size: NA
V gene: TRBV5-1
D gene: TRBD1
J gene: TRBJ2-7
CDR3 DNA: TGCGCCAGCAGCTGGTCGACAGGGGGCGCCGAGCAGTACTTC
CDR3 protein: CASSWSTGGAEQYF

clone size: NA
V gene: TRBV14
D gene: NA
J gene: TRBJ2-7
CDR3 DNA: TGTGCCAGCAGCCATCTCCGGGACCCTTCCTACGAGCAGTACTTC
CDR3 protein: CASSHLRDPSYEQYF

clone size: NA
V gene: TRBV4-1
D gene: TRBD2
J gene: TRBJ2-7
CDR3 DNA: TGCGCCAGCAGCCAAGTAGCGGGAGAGTACGAGCAGTACTTC
CDR3 protein: CASSQVAGEYEQYF

clone size: NA
V gene: TRBV7-9
D gene: NA
J gene: TRBJ2-5
CDR3 DNA: TGTGCCAGCTCGTCTGCCGTCACACGCCAAGAGACCCAGTACTTC
CDR3 protein: CASSSAVTRQETQYF

clone size: NA
V gene: TRBV14
D gene: NA
J gene: TRBJ2-1
CDR3 DNA: TGTGCCAGCAGCCAAGGTTGGGACAACTACAATGAGCAGTTCTTC
CDR3 protein: CASSQGWDNYNEQFF